One sample yielded the 13 T cell receptor beta chains listed below, sequenced in a study of T cell clonality in common variable immunodeficiency. Study-level points and caveats: Fewer deletions and N-nucleotide insertions were reportedly seen in common variable immunodeficiency TCR beta sequences.

No antigen has been assigned to these receptors. Repertoires were generated with immunoSEQ multiplex PCR, while TCRdb's copy carries only in-frame clones and drops some. The sample presents about 26,000 clones, none singletons. The sample consisted of peripheral blood mononuclear cells. The receptors come from a human donor with common variable immunodeficiency.

A few counts support this clone. From the germline J gene comes the end of the CDR3, since the read stops 3 residues before it. The chain employs TRBV19 and TRBJ1-4, with D perhaps matching TRBD1 (5 bases). Germline V gene sequence: CDR1 LNHDA, CDR2 SQIVND (reference sequence). V lost 10 bases to trimming and J lost 5 bases, with 14 bases between them. The CDR3 contains 13 residues. This chain's CDR3 is CATSGRGNEKLFF. The CDR3 DNA, read in part, is TGTGCCACCTCGGGCCGGGGGAATGAAAAA.

This clone showed up many times. The read terminates 3 residues before the CDR3 end, so the remaining end is supplied by the germline J gene. This chain uses TRBV7-6 with TRBJ2-3; TRBD2 agrees at 9 bases. The CDR3 length is 15 residues. The V and J ends lost 4 bases and 1 base, in that order; junction bases with no gene match: 3. Germline V lookup: CDR1 SGHVS, CDR2 FNYEAQ. This CDR3 reads CASSSRLAGTDTQYF. CDR3 DNA (partial): TGTGCCAGCAGCTCCAGACTAGCGGGCACAGATACG.

Notes on this clone: From the germline J gene comes the end of the CDR3, since the read stops 3 residues before it. J is TRBJ2-3 and V is TRBV20-1; 14 bases are a match to TRBD2. Trimming at V came to 6 bases and at J to 7 bases, leaving 12 bases not matched to a gene. Germline CDR1 is DFQATT and CDR2 is SNEGSKA (reference sequence). The CDR3 length is 16 residues. The sequenced CDR3 bases are TGCAGTGCCTCCCCAGGGGGACTAGCGGGAGCTAATACG. Protein product: CSASPGGLAGANT. In full, the CDR3 is CSASPGGLAGANTQYF.

This clone was found a few times. One end of the junction fails to match germline, which may point to a read error. Sequencing ends 3 residues short of the CDR3 end; the germline J gene provides the rest. The V call is TRBV7-9, the J call TRBJ1-1, with D possibly matching TRBD1 (5 bases). The CDR3 runs 13 residues. Germline assignment: CDR1 SEHNR and CDR2 FQNEAQ (reference sequence). CDR3 sequence: CSSSFSGYTEAFF. The part of the CDR3 DNA that was read is TGTTCCAGCAGCTTTTCAGGGTACACTGAA.

At least ten counts were recorded for this clone. The CDR3 goes on 3 residues after the read ends, and that part is filled in from the germline J gene. This chain links TRBV7-3 with TRBJ2-2; D call uncertain. There are 13 residues in the CDR3. The V gene's germline CDR1 is SGHTA and CDR2 FQGTGA. The V and J ends lost 5 bases and 0 bases respectively, with 4 bases between them. CDR3 residues: CASSLSNTGELFF. Partial CDR3 DNA: TGTGCCAGCAGCCTCTCGAACACCGGGGAG.

This clone occurred many times. Sequencing ends 3 residues short of the CDR3 end; the germline J gene provides the rest. This chain connects TRBV7-8 to TRBJ2-3; no clear D gene. V was pared by 5 bases and J by 4 bases, with 10 bases between. The CDR3 extends over 13 amino acids. CDR1 is SGHVS and CDR2 is FQNEAQ in the germline V gene. The CDR3 reads CASSPPRADTQYF. CDR3 DNA, as far as it was read: TGTGCCAGCAGCCCCCCCCGGGCAGATACG.

A note on this clone: The CDR3 is cut off 3 residues early in the read; its end comes from the germline J gene. V usage is TRBV18 and J usage is TRBJ2-1; 8 bases are shared with TRBD2. Trimming at V came to 8 bases and at J to 5 bases, leaving 11 bases not matched to a gene. The length of the CDR3 is 15 residues. CDR1 KGHSH and CDR2 LQKENI come from the germline V gene. The sequenced part of the CDR3 DNA is TGTGCCAGCGCGAATAGCGGGGAAAGGAACAATGAG. Protein sequence: CASANSGERNNE. The whole CDR3 protein is CASANSGERNNEQFF.

Ten or more counts support this clone. The covered CDR3 bases are TGTGCCTGGAGTGTACAGGGGGATCAGCCC. As protein: CAWSVQGDQP. The entire CDR3 protein is CAWSVQGDQPQHF. The chain is built from TRBV30 and TRBJ1-5; 8 nucleotides align to TRBD1. Sequencing ends 3 residues short of the CDR3 end; the germline J gene provides the rest. The ends lost 0 bases at V and 5 bases at J; junction bases unmatched: 0. From germline, CDR1 is GTSNPN and CDR2 SVGIG (reference sequence). The CDR3 sequence is 13 residues long.

This clone was detected many times. The CDR3 protein is CASCQSSYEQYF. The sequenced CDR3 bases are TGTGCCAGCTGTCAGAGCTCCTACGAG. The V gene is TRBV6-2 or TRBV6-3, the J gene TRBJ2-7; D unresolved. The CDR3 end lies 3 residues beyond the end of the read and is filled in from the germline J gene. CDR1 and CDR2 from the germline V gene are MNHEY and SVGEGT. The germline V and J ends were trimmed by 8 bases and 0 bases, with 8 bases remaining between them. The CDR3 contains 12 residues.

Concerning this clone: The read comes to an end 3 residues before the CDR3 does, leaving the germline J gene to fill in the end. The chain combines TRBV7-6 with TRBJ2-3, with a tentative D call TRBD2 (6 bases). CDR1 and CDR2 (germline): SGHVS, FNYEAQ. This CDR3 spans 15 amino acids. Incomplete CDR3 DNA: TGTGCCAGCAGCCCAGACGGACGAGCGGGTAACCCG. Protein product: CASSPDGRAGNP. The complete CDR3 reads CASSPDGRAGNPQYF.

In this sample, this clone turned up many times. The read ends 3 residues shy of where the CDR3 ends; the end is completed using the germline J gene. The V gene is TRBV7-6, the J gene TRBJ2-1, with TRBD2 matching 12 bases. The length of the CDR3 is 18 residues. V shed 2 bases, J shed 5 bases, and the junction held 10 bases outside the gene matches. Germline CDR1 is SGHVS and CDR2 is FNYEAQ. CDR3 protein: CASSLNSLAGGRHNEQFF. CDR3 DNA (partial): TGTGCCAGCAGCTTAAACTCCCTAGCGGGGGGGCGACACAATGAG.

At least ten counts were recorded for this clone. The DNA ends 3 residues before the CDR3 does, and the rest of the CDR3 is filled in from the germline J gene. The J gene is TRBJ2-5, the V gene TRBV5-6, with D possibly being TRBD1 (6 bases). Germline values: CDR1 SGHDT, CDR2 YYEEEE. This CDR3 has 11 residues. This chain's CDR3 is CASSSGQTQYF. The covered CDR3 bases are TGTGCCAGCAGCTCGGGACAAACC.

Ten or more counts support this clone. Read data end 3 residues before the CDR3 end; the end is taken from the germline J gene. V gene TRBV7-9 combines with J gene TRBJ2-5; D possibly corresponds to TRBD1 (6 bases). CDR3 length: 14 amino acids. V gave up 2 bases and J gave up 1 base, with 8 bases separating them. CDR1 is SEHNR, CDR2 FQNEAQ, per germline (reference sequence). Partial CDR3 DNA: TGTGCCAGCAGCTTAAGGACAGCCCAAGAGACC. Its translation is CASSLRTAQET. From start to end, the CDR3 is CASSLRTAQETQYF.